The present T cell receptor beta chain was sequenced within a study of blood T cell repertoires in COVID-19. Whole-study context: The United States, Italy and Spain provided the acute and convalescent COVID-19 samples. PBMCs, B-cell-depleted T cells, or T cells were the source of the cDNA or gDNA that made up the material.

Methods used by the authors: Reference gene primer amplification in the assay estimated nucleated cell counts. Using immunoSEQ multiplex PCR, the repertoire was profiled, and TCRdb retains in-frame clones only, with some absent. That table is the source of V, J and clone size, and D and trimming were worked out from the DNA. The sample has about 310,000 clones; roughly 91% are singletons. The trim removed 2 bases at V and 6 bases at J, leaving 9 bases unmatched. There are 15 residues in the CDR3. Per the germline V gene, CDR1 is SNHLY and CDR2 is FYNNEI. This receptor was identified in a man in his fifties with active or convalescent COVID-19. The chain is built from TRBV2 and TRBJ1-1; 7 nucleotides agree with TRBD1. The sample consisted of peripheral blood. The CDR3 DNA reads TGTGCCAGCAGTGAATTCGCGACAGGGTCACCTGAAGCTTTCTTT. Translating it yields CASSEFATGSPEAFF. Full variable domain (missing parts from reference TRBV2 and TRBJ1-1): EPEVTQTPSHQVTQMGQEVILRCVPISNHLYFYWYRQILGQKVEFLVSFYNNEISEKSEIFDDQFSVERPDGSNFTLKIRSTKLEDSAMYFCASSEFATGSPEAFFGQGTRLTVV.